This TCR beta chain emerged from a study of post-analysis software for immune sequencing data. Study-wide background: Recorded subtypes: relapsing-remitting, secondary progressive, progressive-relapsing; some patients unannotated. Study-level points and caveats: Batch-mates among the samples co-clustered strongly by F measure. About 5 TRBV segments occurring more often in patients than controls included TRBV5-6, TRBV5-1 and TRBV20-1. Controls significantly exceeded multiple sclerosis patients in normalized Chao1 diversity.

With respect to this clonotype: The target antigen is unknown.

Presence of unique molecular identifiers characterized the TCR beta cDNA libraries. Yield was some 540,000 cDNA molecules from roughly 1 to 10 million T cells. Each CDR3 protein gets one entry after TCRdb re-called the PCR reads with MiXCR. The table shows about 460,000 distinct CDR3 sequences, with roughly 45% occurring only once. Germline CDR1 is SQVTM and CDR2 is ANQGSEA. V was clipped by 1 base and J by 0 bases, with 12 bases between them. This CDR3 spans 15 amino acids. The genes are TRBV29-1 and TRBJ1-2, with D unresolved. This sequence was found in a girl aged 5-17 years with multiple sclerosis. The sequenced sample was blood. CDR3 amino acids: CSVEVPDLTNYGYTF. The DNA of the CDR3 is TGCAGCGTTGAAGTCCCGGACTTGACTAACTATGGCTACACCTTC.